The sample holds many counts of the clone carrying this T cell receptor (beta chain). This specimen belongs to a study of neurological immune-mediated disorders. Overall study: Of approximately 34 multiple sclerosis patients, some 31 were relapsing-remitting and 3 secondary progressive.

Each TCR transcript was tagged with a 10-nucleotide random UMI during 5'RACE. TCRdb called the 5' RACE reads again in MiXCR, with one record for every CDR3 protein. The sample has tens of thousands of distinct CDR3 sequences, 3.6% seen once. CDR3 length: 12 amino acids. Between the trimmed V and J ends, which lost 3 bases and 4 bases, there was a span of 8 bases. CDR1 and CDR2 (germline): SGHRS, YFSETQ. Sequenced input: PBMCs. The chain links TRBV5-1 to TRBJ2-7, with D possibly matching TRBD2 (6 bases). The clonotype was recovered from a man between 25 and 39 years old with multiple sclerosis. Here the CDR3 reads CASSYGGYEQYF. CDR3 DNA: TGCGCCAGCAGCTATGGGGGGTACGAGCAGTACTTC.